This T cell receptor (beta chain) was observed in a study of blood T cell repertoires in COVID-19. Study as a whole: Sites in the United States, Italy and Spain provided acute and convalescent COVID-19 samples. T cells, B-cell-depleted T cells, or PBMCs supplied cDNA or gDNA.

In the source study's methods: Using reference gene primer amplification, nucleated cell counts were estimated. Assay used: immunoSEQ multiplex PCR; TCRdb lists only in-frame clones, some missing. D and trimming were read from the DNA, whereas the V and J calls and clone size are those reported in that table. The sample includes more than 70,000 clones, about 87% of them seen just once. Only a few counts were recorded for this clone. Unmatched junction bases numbered 9, after V lost 6 bases and J lost 7 bases. The V gene's germline CDR1 is LGHDT and CDR2 YNNKEL (reference sequence). This CDR3 region has 14 residues.

The TCR originated in a man aged 45 to 65 with active COVID-19. Input material: peripheral blood. The chain recombines TRBV3-1 (or the pseudogene TRBV3-2) with TRBJ1-5, with 7 bases matching TRBD1. CDR3 in amino acids: CASRLTGSDQPQHF. The CDR3 bases are TGTGCCAGCAGGCTGACAGGGTCTGACCAGCCCCAGCATTTT.